This TCR beta chain was sequenced in a study of cytomegalovirus exposure and HLA in healthy donors. Overall study: Researchers previously reported finding 90 million to 130 million unique TCR beta sequences from roughly 170 million T cells.

After removal of 6 bases from V and 6 bases from J, the junction contained 12 bases not matched to a gene. The CDR3 is 16 amino acids. The V gene's germline CDR1 is WNHNN and CDR2 SYGVQD (reference sequence). This clone was picked up a small number of times. Its specificity is unknown. Findings and caveats of the study: A later analysis revealed that TCR association rates differed between HLA loci, peaking at DRB1 and bottoming out at HLA-C.

In the PCR, 60 Vbeta and 13 Jbeta primers were used. The protocol was immunoSEQ multiplex PCR, while the TCRdb copy is restricted to in-frame clones and leaves out a portion. The sample contains 200,000 to 300,000 clones, about three quarters of which appear only once. The chain has TRBV10-1 and TRBJ2-1; TRBD2 matches at 9 bases. This TCR was sampled from a boy between 10 and 17 years old in good health and CMV-seronegative. Specimen: PBMCs. CDR3 sequence reads: CASSQTSGHGVNEQFF. CDR3 bases: TGCGCCAGCAGCCAGACTAGCGGACATGGGGTCAATGAGCAGTTCTTC.